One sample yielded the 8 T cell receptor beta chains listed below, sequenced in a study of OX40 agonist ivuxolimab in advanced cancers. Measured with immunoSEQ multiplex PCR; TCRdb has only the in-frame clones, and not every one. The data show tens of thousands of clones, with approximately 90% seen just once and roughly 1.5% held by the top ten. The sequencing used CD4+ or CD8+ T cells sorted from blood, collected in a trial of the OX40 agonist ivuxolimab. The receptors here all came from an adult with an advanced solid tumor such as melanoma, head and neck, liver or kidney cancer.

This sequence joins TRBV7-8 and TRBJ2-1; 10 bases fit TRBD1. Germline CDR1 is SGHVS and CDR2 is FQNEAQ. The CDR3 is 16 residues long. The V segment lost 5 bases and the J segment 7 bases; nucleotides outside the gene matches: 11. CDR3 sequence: CASSQVRQGASNEQFF. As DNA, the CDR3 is TGTGCCAGCAGCCAGGTCAGACAGGGGGCGAGTAATGAGCAGTTCTTC.

Here the CDR3 reads CASSYGLATYNEQFF. As DNA, the CDR3 is TGTGCCAGCAGTTACGGACTAGCCACCTACAATGAGCAGTTCTTC. V gene TRBV6-6 combines with J gene TRBJ2-1; 8 nucleotides match TRBD2. The CDR3 is made up of 15 amino acids. The V and J ends lost 2 bases and 2 bases, in that order; junction bases with no gene match: 2. CDR1 and CDR2 from the germline V gene are MNHNY and SVGAGI (reference sequence).

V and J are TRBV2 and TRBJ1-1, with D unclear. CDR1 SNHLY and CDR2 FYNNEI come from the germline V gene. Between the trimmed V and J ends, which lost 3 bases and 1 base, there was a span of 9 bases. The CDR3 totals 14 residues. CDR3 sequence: CASSESRGNTEAFF. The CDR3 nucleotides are TGTGCCAGCAGTGAGTCACGGGGGAACACTGAAGCTTTCTTT.

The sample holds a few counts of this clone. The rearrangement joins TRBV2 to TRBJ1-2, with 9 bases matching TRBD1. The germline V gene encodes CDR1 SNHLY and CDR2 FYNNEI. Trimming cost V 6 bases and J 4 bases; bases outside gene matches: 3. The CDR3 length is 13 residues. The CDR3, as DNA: TGTGCCAGCAGCCGACAGGGGGTCTATGGCTACACCTTC. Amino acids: CASSRQGVYGYTF.

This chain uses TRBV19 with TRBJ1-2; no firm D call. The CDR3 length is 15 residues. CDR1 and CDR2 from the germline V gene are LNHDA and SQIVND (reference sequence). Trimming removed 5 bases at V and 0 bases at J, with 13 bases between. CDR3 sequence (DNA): TGTGCCAGTAGTGCCAACGAGGGCGCTAACTATGGCTACACCTTC. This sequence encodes CASSANEGANYGYTF.

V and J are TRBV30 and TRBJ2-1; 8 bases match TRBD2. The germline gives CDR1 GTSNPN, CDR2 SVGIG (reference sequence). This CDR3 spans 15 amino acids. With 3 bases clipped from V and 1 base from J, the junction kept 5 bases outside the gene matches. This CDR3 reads CAWRPGLGSYNEQFF. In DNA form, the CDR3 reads TGTGCCTGGAGGCCGGGACTAGGGTCCTACAATGAGCAGTTCTTC. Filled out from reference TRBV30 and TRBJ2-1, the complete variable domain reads SQTIHQWPATLVQPVGSPLSLECTVEGTSNPNLYWYRQAAGRGLQLLFYSVGIGQISSEVPQNLSASRPQDRQFILSSKKLLLSDSGFYLCAWRPGLGSYNEQFFGPGTRLTVL.

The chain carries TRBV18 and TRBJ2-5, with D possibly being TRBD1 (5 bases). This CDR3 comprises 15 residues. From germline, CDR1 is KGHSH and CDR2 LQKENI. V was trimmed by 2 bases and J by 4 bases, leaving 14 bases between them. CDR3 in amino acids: CASSPMDKVGETQYF. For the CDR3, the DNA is TGTGCCAGCTCACCAATGGACAAGGTTGGAGAGACCCAGTACTTC.

CDR3 bases: TGTGCCAGCAGCCGACAGTTAAGGAGGACTGAAGCTTTCTTT. This codes for CASSRQLRRTEAFF. The rearrangement joins TRBV13 to TRBJ1-1; possible D gene TRBD1, 5 bases. The CDR3 has 14 amino acids. V lost 5 bases and J lost 5, with 15 bases in between. Germline lookup yields CDR1 PRHDT and CDR2 FYEKMQ (reference sequence).